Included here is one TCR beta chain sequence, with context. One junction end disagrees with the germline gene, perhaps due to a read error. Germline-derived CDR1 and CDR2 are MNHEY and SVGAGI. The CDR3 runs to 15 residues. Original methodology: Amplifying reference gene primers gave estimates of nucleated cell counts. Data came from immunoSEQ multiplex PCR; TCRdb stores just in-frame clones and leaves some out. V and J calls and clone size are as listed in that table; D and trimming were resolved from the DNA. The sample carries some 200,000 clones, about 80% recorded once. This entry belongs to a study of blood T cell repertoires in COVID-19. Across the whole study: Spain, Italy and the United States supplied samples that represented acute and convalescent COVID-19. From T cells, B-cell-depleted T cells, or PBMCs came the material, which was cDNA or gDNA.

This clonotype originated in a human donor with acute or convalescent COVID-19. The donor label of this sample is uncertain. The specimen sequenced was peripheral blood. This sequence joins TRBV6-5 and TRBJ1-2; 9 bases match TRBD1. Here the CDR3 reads CASSYSGQGPRPLLF. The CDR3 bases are TGTGCCAGCAGTTACTCGGGACAGGGCCCAAGACCCCTTCTCTTC.